Below, 15 T cell receptor beta chains from the same sample are listed, as sequenced in a study of cytomegalovirus exposure and HLA in healthy donors. Measured with immunoSEQ multiplex PCR; TCRdb has only the in-frame clones, and not every one. This sample has approximately 230,000 clones; roughly 84% occur once, and the top ten carry approximately 12%. Specimen: PBMCs. These receptors were taken from a man aged 18 to 29 in good health and CMV-seropositive.

The chain couples TRBV7-9 to TRBJ1-2, with 8 bases that match TRBD1. CDR3 length: 14 residues. Per the germline V gene, CDR1 is SEHNR and CDR2 is FQNEAQ (reference sequence). J lost 4 bases, V lost 3 bases, and 4 bases had no gene match. For the CDR3, the DNA is TGTGCCAGCAGCTTGACAGGGGCGCCCTATGGCTACACCTTC. This gives the protein CASSLTGAPYGYTF.

This sequence joins TRBV27 and TRBJ2-3; 8 nucleotides agree with TRBD1. Trimming removed 5 bases from V and 6 bases from J; junction bases left unmatched: 10. Germline values: CDR1 MNHEY, CDR2 SMNVEV (reference sequence). This CDR3 is built from 15 residues. The CDR3 nucleotides are TGTGCCAGCAGTATGATCGGGACAGGTCGGGATACGCAGTATTTT. Its translation is CASSMIGTGRDTQYF.

The gene calls are TRBV6-6 and TRBJ1-1; 10 positions agree with TRBD1. The CDR3 length is 15 residues. V was pared by 6 bases and J by 8 bases, with 12 bases of the junction left unmatched. In germline, CDR1 is MNHNY, CDR2 SVGAGI (reference sequence). DNA for the CDR3: TGTGCCAGCAGCCGGACTGGACAGGGGGGCGTGGAAGCTTTCTTT. This translates into CASSRTGQGGVEAFF.

This clone was seen once. The V and J genes are TRBV6-6 and TRBJ1-3, with D tentatively TRBD1 (5 bases). Trimming left V 2 bases short and J 2 bases short, with 10 bases between. The CDR3 totals 15 residues. Germline V gives CDR1 MNHNY, CDR2 SVGAGI (reference sequence). The CDR3 nucleotides read TGTGCCAGCAGTTACGGCAGGGCGGCTGGAAACACCATATATTTT. This translates into CASSYGRAAGNTIYF.

This chain connects TRBV2 to TRBJ2-1; no firm D call. V lost 4 bases and J lost 8, with 12 bases in between. The CDR3 consists of 13 residues. In germline, CDR1 is SNHLY, CDR2 FYNNEI. This CDR3 is CASSGNGFDEQFF. CDR3 coding DNA: TGTGCCAGCAGTGGGAACGGGTTCGATGAGCAGTTCTTC.

V gene TRBV18 combines with J gene TRBJ2-3, with 14 bases fitting TRBD2. Germline V gene data show CDR1 as KGHSH and CDR2 as LQKENI. V lost 6 bases, J lost 4 bases, and 9 bases stayed unmatched. The CDR3 runs 17 residues. CDR3 DNA: TGTGCCAGCTCCCAGGGACTAGCGGGAGTCGGTGCAGATACGCAGTATTTT. As protein: CASSQGLAGVGADTQYF.

The J gene is TRBJ1-1, the V gene TRBV2, with a possible D match to TRBD1 (6 bases). Looked up from germline, CDR1 is SNHLY and CDR2 is FYNNEI. V shed 4 bases and J shed 4 bases, with 13 bases lying between them. The CDR3 covers 14 residues. CDR3 sequence (DNA): TGTGCCAGCAGTGTAACAGGGATCGGCACTGAAGCTTTCTTT. Encoded protein: CASSVTGIGTEAFF.

The CDR3 loop is CASSPRVGQGAGEQFF. The CDR3 DNA follows: TGTGCCAGCTCACCTCGCGTGGGACAGGGGGCGGGTGAGCAGTTCTTC. The rearrangement links TRBV18 to TRBJ2-1; 12 nucleotides agree with TRBD1. The CDR3 has 16 residues. CDR1 is KGHSH, CDR2 LQKENI, per germline. V shed 3 bases and J 9 bases; nucleotides not matched to a gene: 9.

In its sample, this clone was seen once. J is TRBJ2-1 and V is TRBV18; D unresolved. V lost 4 bases and J 9 bases, leaving 13 bases between the germline ends. CDR1 KGHSH and CDR2 LQKENI come from the germline V gene. This CDR3 has 13 amino acids. The CDR3 nucleotides are TGTGCCAGCTCACGTGGGGAAAACGCTGAGCAGTTCTTC. This encodes CASSRGENAEQFF.

V and J are TRBV27 and TRBJ1-1; TRBD1 might be the D (5 bases). With 1 base removed from V and 12 bases from J, the gap between germline ends came to 15 bases. Per the germline V gene, CDR1 is MNHEY and CDR2 is SMNVEV (reference sequence). This CDR3 has 13 amino acids. As DNA, the CDR3 is TGTGCCAGCAGTTTATACTTCCCAGGGTTGACTTTCTTT. Its protein product is CASSLYFPGLTFF.

This chain connects TRBV5-1 to TRBJ2-2, with unresolved D. Germline V gives CDR1 SGHRS, CDR2 YFSETQ. The CDR3 is 13 residues long. V was pared by 7 bases and J by 0 bases, with 7 bases between. The CDR3 loop reads CASYQPNTGELFF. The CDR3 DNA sequence: TGCGCCAGCTACCAACCGAACACCGGGGAGCTGTTTTTT. Using reference TRBV5-1 and TRBJ2-2 for the parts outside the CDR3, the full variable domain is KAGVTQTPRYLIKTRGQQVTLSCSPISGHRSVSWYQQTPGQGLQFLFEYFSETQRNKGNFPGRFSGRQFSNSRSEMNVSTLELGDSALYLCASYQPNTGELFFGEGSRLTVL.

The chain employs TRBV5-1 and TRBJ2-7, with a possible D match to TRBD1 (6 bases). This CDR3 comprises 15 residues. V lost 3 bases and J 0 bases, leaving 13 bases between the germline ends. Germline CDR1 reads SGHRS; CDR2 reads YFSETQ. CDR3 DNA: TGCGCCAGCAGCTCTACGGGACACATCTCCTACGAGCAGTACTTC. It codes for CASSSTGHISYEQYF.

The chain combines TRBV18 with TRBJ2-5; the match to TRBD2 covers 14 bases. V was pared by 6 bases and J by 5 bases, with 8 bases of the junction left unmatched. The germline CDR1 and CDR2 sequences are KGHSH and LQKENI. The CDR3 totals 16 residues. CDR3 amino acids: CASSHGTSGSGETQYF. The CDR3 coding sequence is TGTGCCAGCTCTCACGGGACTAGCGGGAGCGGGGAGACCCAGTACTTC.

The CDR3 reads CASSSDRGTDTQYF. The CDR3 region has the DNA TGTGCCAGCAGTTCGGACAGGGGCACAGATACGCAGTATTTT. The chain is built from TRBV6-6 and TRBJ2-3; 8 nucleotides align to TRBD1. The CDR3 has 14 residues. Looked up from germline, CDR1 is MNHNY and CDR2 is SVGAGI (reference sequence). V shed 4 bases, J shed 1 base, and the junction held 1 base outside the gene matches.

The CDR3 here is CASSSSLRPRYEQYF. As DNA, the CDR3 is TGTGCCAGCAGCTCGTCCTTACGACCCCGCTACGAGCAGTACTTC. The chain combines TRBV11-2 with TRBJ2-7; the D is unclear. V lost 4 bases and J 3 bases, leaving 16 bases between the germline ends. The V gene's germline CDR1 is SGHAT and CDR2 FQNNGV. The CDR3 is 15 residues long.